The 17 T cell receptor beta chains listed next were all sequenced from one sample in a study of blood T cell repertoires in COVID-19. Measured with immunoSEQ multiplex PCR; TCRdb has only the in-frame clones, and not every one. The sample shows over 45,000 clones, roughly 87% of them seen only once. The sequencing sample was made of peripheral blood. The source of these receptors is a man between 60 and 70 years old with active COVID-19.

The J gene is TRBJ2-2, the V gene TRBV30; no definite D call. The CDR3 is made up of 14 amino acids. Between the trimmed V and J ends, which lost 0 bases and 1 base, there was a span of 6 bases. The germline CDR1 and CDR2 sequences are GTSNPN and SVGIG (reference sequence). The CDR3 here is CAWSVQRNTGELFF. The CDR3 nucleotides are TGTGCCTGGAGTGTACAGAGGAACACCGGGGAGCTGTTTTTT. Full variable domain (remainder filled in from reference TRBV30 and TRBJ2-2): SQTIHQWPATLVQPVGSPLSLECTVEGTSNPNLYWYRQAAGRGLQLLFYSVGIGQISSEVPQNLSASRPQDRQFILSSKKLLLSDSGFYLCAWSVQRNTGELFFGEGSRLTVL.

In DNA form, the CDR3 reads TGTGCCAGCAGCTATCAGGGCAGCTACGAGCAGTACTTC. This codes for CASSYQGSYEQYF. This sequence joins TRBV6-5 and TRBJ2-7; D may be TRBD1 (5 bases). Germline-derived CDR1 and CDR2 are MNHEY and SVGAGI. The CDR3 runs to 13 residues. V lost 6 bases, J lost 3 bases, and 12 bases lay in between.

The chain recombines TRBV7-9 with TRBJ2-7; a weak D match, TRBD1 (6 bases). V was clipped by 3 bases and J by 3 bases, with 9 bases between them. The CDR3 has 13 amino acids. Looked up from germline, CDR1 is SEHNR and CDR2 is FQNEAQ (reference sequence). CDR3 coding DNA: TGTGCCAGCAGCTTGCCAGGGGACTACGAGCAGTACTTC. Encoded protein: CASSLPGDYEQYF.

This chain's CDR3 is CATAGPGNTDTQYF. In DNA, the CDR3 is TGTGCCACCGCGGGTCCGGGGAACACAGATACGCAGTATTTT. The chain is built from TRBV21-1 and TRBJ2-3; TRBD2, as called in the table, went unchecked against the DNA. TRBV21-1 is labeled a pseudogene. The CDR3 has 14 amino acids.

The chain is built from TRBV9 and TRBJ1-2, with 8 nucleotides matching TRBD1. Per the germline V gene, CDR1 is SGDLS and CDR2 is YYNGEE. Trimming cost V 3 bases and J 8 bases; bases outside gene matches: 6. This CDR3 contains 13 residues. The CDR3 spells CASSAQGGRGYTF. The CDR3 DNA reads as TGTGCCAGCAGCGCACAGGGGGGTAGAGGCTACACCTTC.

As for this clone: One end of the junction fails to match germline, which may point to a read error. The chain uses TRBV5-1 and TRBJ2-2; D perhaps matches TRBD2 (6 bases). Germline CDR1 is SGHRS and CDR2 is YFSETQ. This CDR3 has 17 amino acids. The CDR3 bases are TGCGCCAGCAGCTCCGCCAGCACTAGCCAGAACTCCGGGGAGCTGTTTTTT. Translation gives CASSSASTSQNSGELFF.

V and J are TRBV9 and TRBJ2-2, with TRBD2 identical over 7 bases. In germline, CDR1 is SGDLS, CDR2 YYNGEE. The ends lost 2 bases at V and 4 bases at J; junction bases unmatched: 5. This CDR3 region has 15 residues. The CDR3, as DNA: TGTGCCAGCAGCGTCGGGGGGATTATCACCGGGGAGCTGTTTTTT. Amino acid sequence: CASSVGGIITGELFF. Full variable domain (missing parts from reference TRBV9 and TRBJ2-2): DSGVTQTPKHLITATGQRVTLRCSPRSGDLSVYWYQQSLDQGLQFLIQYYNGEERAKGNILERFSAQQFPDLHSELNLSSLELGDSALYFCASSVGGIITGELFFGEGSRLTVL.

J is TRBJ2-1 and V is TRBV29-1, with D possibly TRBD2 on 6 matching bases. Germline V gives CDR1 SQVTM, CDR2 ANQGSEA. The CDR3 runs 15 residues. Trimming pared 7 bases from V and 4 bases from J, leaving 20 bases between. DNA of the CDR3: TGCAGCGGAACGGGACTTCTAAGAAATTACAATGAGCAGTTCTTC. This codes for CSGTGLLRNYNEQFF.

V and J are TRBV15 and TRBJ1-6, with 8 bases aligning to TRBD1. Looked up from germline, CDR1 is LNHNV and CDR2 is YYDKDF (reference sequence). The CDR3 length is 13 residues. Trimming removed 5 bases from V and 14 bases from J; junction bases left unmatched: 8. CDR3 sequence: CATSPDRERTLHF. For the CDR3, the DNA is TGTGCCACCAGCCCGGACAGGGAAAGGACCCTCCACTTT.

V usage is TRBV11-3 and J usage is TRBJ1-5; D remains ambiguous. CDR3 length: 16 amino acids. Germline V gene sequence: CDR1 SGHNT, CDR2 YENEEA. The V and J ends lost 0 bases and 0 bases respectively, with 9 bases between them. DNA of the CDR3: TGTGCCAGCAGCTTAGAGCGTACAGTTAGCAATCAGCCCCAGCATTTT. It translates to CASSLERTVSNQPQHF.

Within the sample, this clone is medium-sized. The chain combines TRBV7-9 with TRBJ2-1, with 11 bases lining up with TRBD2. The CDR3 totals 17 residues. Trimming cost V 4 bases and J 1 base; bases outside gene matches: 6. The germline V gene has CDR1 SEHNR and CDR2 FQNEAQ (reference sequence). CDR3 nucleotides: TGTGCCAGCAGCTCAGCCCGACTAGCGGGATCCTACAATGAGCAGTTCTTC. Its translation is CASSSARLAGSYNEQFF.

The chain couples TRBV6-6 to TRBJ2-7; weak D call: TRBD2 (6 bases). Germline CDR1 is MNHNY and CDR2 is SVGAGI (reference sequence). Trimming left V 2 bases short and J 4 bases short, with 12 bases between. The CDR3 length is 14 residues. CDR3 in DNA: TGTGCCAGCAGTTACGTGGGTGGGGGGTACGAGCAGTACTTC. Protein sequence: CASSYVGGGYEQYF.

The chain has TRBV3-1 (or the pseudogene TRBV3-2) and TRBJ2-7; 9 bases agree with TRBD1. The CDR3 runs to 15 residues. Germline V lookup: CDR1 LGHDT, CDR2 YNNKEL (reference sequence). Trimming cost V 7 bases and J 3 bases; bases outside gene matches: 10. Written as DNA, the CDR3 is TGTGCCAGCACCCCCTCCGGGACAGGGTACTACGAGCAGTACTTC. Translation: CASTPSGTGYYEQYF.

V usage is TRBV12-3 or TRBV12-4 and J usage is TRBJ1-1; D perhaps matches TRBD1 (6 bases). The CDR3 spans 13 residues. Trimming left V 3 bases short and J 6 bases short, with 11 bases between. The CDR3 region has the DNA TGTGCCAGCAGTTTCTCAGGGGCCCCTGAAGCTTTCTTT. Encoded protein: CASSFSGAPEAFF.

This clone was detected only a few times. The chain couples TRBV10-2 to TRBJ1-1; TRBD1 might be the D (6 bases). CDR3 length equals 14 residues. Germline CDR1 is WSHSY and CDR2 is SAAADI. V was clipped by 7 bases and J by 8 bases, with 20 bases between them. DNA for the CDR3: TGCGCCAGCAATTCTAACCGTGCCGGGACAGAAGCTTTCTTT. It specifies CASNSNRAGTEAFF.

This rearrangement joins TRBV3-1 (or the pseudogene TRBV3-2) to TRBJ1-3; tentative D call: TRBD1 (5 bases). This CDR3 comprises 12 residues. Per the germline V gene, CDR1 is LGHDT and CDR2 is YNNKEL (reference sequence). V lost 6 bases and J lost 9, with 12 bases in between. The CDR3 here is CASRGGWSTIYF. CDR3 nucleotide sequence: TGTGCCAGCAGGGGGGGGTGGAGCACCATATATTTT.

The chain combines TRBV2 with TRBJ2-2, with no clear D. CDR3 length: 12 residues. The V end was cut by 7 bases, the J end by 2 bases, with 5 bases between. Germline V gives CDR1 SNHLY, CDR2 FYNNEI. CDR3: CASNLNTGELFF. The CDR3, as DNA: TGTGCCAGCAATCTAAACACCGGGGAGCTGTTTTTT.